A selection of T cell receptor beta chains follows, all from one sample in a study of T cell changes during pregnancy in multiple sclerosis. Produced via immunoSEQ multiplex PCR; TCRdb's table is partial and in-frame only. Of about 56,000 clones detected, about nine tenths appear once; the ten largest clones hold less than 2.5%. Specimen: peripheral blood, collected in the first trimester of pregnancy. The receptor set was obtained from a female donor in good health, enrolled as a control in a pregnancy study. Each CDR3 is given with its conserved first and last residue. Fields, in order: D gene, clone size, V gene, CDR3 length, J gene, CDR3 DNA, CDR3 protein. D genes are given only for firm matches. Expanded clones are given a class, and other clones once, few, many or no size at all.

>NA|NA|TRBV5-5|15|TRBJ2-1
TGTGCCAGCAGTTTCTGGGCGGGTATTTACAATGAGCAGTTCTTC
CASSFWAGIYNEQFF
>NA|NA|TRBV1|15|TRBJ2-1
TGCACCAGCAGCCCTCGACCGGGACTCATCAATGAGCAGTTCTTC
CTSSPRPGLINEQFF
>NA|NA|TRBV5-5|12|TRBJ1-2
TGTGCCAGCAGCAGGGGTTCCGGGGGCTACACCTTC
CASSRGSGGYTF
>NA|NA|TRBV5-4|17|TRBJ1-1
TGTGCCAGCAGCTTCCCCTCAAGTTATGCCTCGGGCACTGAAGCTTTCTTT
CASSFPSSYASGTEAFF
>TRBD2|NA|TRBV4-2|14|TRBJ2-1
TGTGCCAGCAGCCGCCGACGGGAGCTAGCGGGGGAGTTCTTC
CASSRRRELAGEFF
>NA|NA|TRBV5-1|14|TRBJ1-1
TGCGCCAGCAGCCGGGATAGCTTGAACACTGAAGCTTTCTTT
CASSRDSLNTEAFF
>NA|NA|TRBV6-1|15|TRBJ1-5
TGTGCCAGCAATCCGACAGTTGGTAGCAATCAGCCCCAGCATTTT
CASNPTVGSNQPQHF
>TRBD1|NA|TRBV19|16|TRBJ1-4
TGTGCCAGTACCATGGGTGCGGGACAGGGACGAGAAAAACTGTTTTTT
CASTMGAGQGREKLFF
>TRBD1|NA|TRBV6-1|15|TRBJ1-6
TGTGCCAGCAGCCGACAGGGGGCGAATAATTCACCCCTCCACTTT
CASSRQGANNSPLHF
>NA|NA|TRBV19|15|TRBJ1-1
TGTGCCAGCAGTCCCGTAATGGGAGGAATTGCTGAAGCTTTCTTT
CASSPVMGGIAEAFF
>NA|NA|TRBV27|15|TRBJ1-1
TGTGCCAGCAGCCCTCTGCTGCAGATGAACACTGAAGCTTTCTTT
CASSPLLQMNTEAFF
>TRBD2|NA|TRBV6-4|16|TRBJ2-3
TGTGCCAGCAGTGACTATACTAGCGGGGAAACAGATACGCAGTATTTT
CASSDYTSGETDTQYF
>NA|once|TRBV15|18|TRBJ2-1
TGTGCCACCAGCAGATCCCTGGGGGACTGGAGGACCCACAATGAGCAGTTCTTC
CATSRSLGDWRTHNEQFF
>NA|few|TRBV6-1|14|TRBJ1-4
TGTGCCAGCAGCCGAGGAGAAGATTCGGAAAAACTGTTTTTT
CASSRGEDSEKLFF
>NA|NA|TRBV5-5|15|TRBJ1-2
TGTGCCAGCAGCTCTCCAGGAACAGGCTTCTATGGCTACACCTTC
CASSSPGTGFYGYTF
>NA|NA|TRBV29-1|12|TRBJ1-2
TGCAGCGTTGAGAAGGGGGACTATGGCTACACCTTC
CSVEKGDYGYTF
>TRBD1|NA|TRBV6-5|14|TRBJ1-2
TGTGCCAGCAGGGGACAGGGCCCTCTGGGGGGCTACACCTTC
CASRGQGPLGGYTF
>TRBD1|once|TRBV28|14|TRBJ2-7
TGTGCCAGCAGTTTCGTAAGGGGGCGTTACGAGCAGTACTTC
CASSFVRGRYEQYF
>NA|NA|TRBV5-6|14|TRBJ1-6
TGTGCCAGCAGCTTGGGCAGGGTAGGATCACCCCTCCACTTT
CASSLGRVGSPLHF
>NA|NA|TRBV6-1|13|TRBJ1-5
TGTGCCAGCGGCGGGAATAGCAATCAGCCCCAGCATTTT
CASGGNSNQPQHF
>TRBD1|NA|TRBV27|15|TRBJ2-1
TGTGCCAGCAGTGGTCGACAGGGGGCACTTGGTGAGCAGTTCTTC
CASSGRQGALGEQFF
>TRBD1|NA|TRBV7-2|17|TRBJ2-5
TGTGCCAGCAGCGCCCAATCCGCCGGGACAGGGGGAGAGACCCAGTACTTC
CASSAQSAGTGGETQYF
>TRBD1|NA|TRBV29-1|14|TRBJ1-1
TGCAGCGCCCGACGTGGGACAGGGAACACTGAAGCTTTCTTT
CSARRGTGNTEAFF
>NA|NA|TRBV19|15|TRBJ2-1
TGTGCCAGTTCCCTTGCTAGCCGTTCATACAATGAGCAGTTCTTC
CASSLASRSYNEQFF
>NA|NA|TRBV19|13|TRBJ2-1
TGTGCCAGTACCAAGCCCCCCTACAATGAGCAGTTCTTC
CASTKPPYNEQFF
>TRBD1|once|TRBV27|15|TRBJ1-5
TGTGCCAGCAGTCTCCGGGGACAGTTGGGTCCGCCCCAGCATTTT
CASSLRGQLGPPQHF
>NA|NA|TRBV30|14|TRBJ2-2
TGTGCCTGGAGTGTACGGCAGGGAGGCGGGGAGCTGTTTTTT
CAWSVRQGGGELFF
>NA|NA|TRBV30|14|TRBJ2-3
TGTGCCTGGGGGGGGACTGGTAGATCTGATACGCAGTATTTT
CAWGGTGRSDTQYF
>TRBD2|once|TRBV6-1|14|TRBJ2-3
TGTGCCGAAATCCTGGCGGGAGAAGGAGATACGCAGTATTTT
CAEILAGEGDTQYF
>NA|NA|TRBV18|14|TRBJ2-1
TGTGCCAGCTCACCTATAGGGGGGGAAGACGAGCAGTTCTTC
CASSPIGGEDEQFF
>TRBD1|NA|TRBV7-9|16|TRBJ1-2
TGTGCCAGCAGCTTAGCGCGGGACAGCGAAGTCTATGGCTACACCTTC
CASSLARDSEVYGYTF
>TRBD1|NA|TRBV6-4|15|TRBJ2-3
TGTGCCAGCAGCCTGGGACAGGGCAAGGCAGATACGCAGTATTTT
CASSLGQGKADTQYF
>TRBD1|NA|TRBV5-1|14|TRBJ1-5
TGCGCCAGCAGCTTGGGCGACAGGGACCAGCCCCAGCATTTT
CASSLGDRDQPQHF
>NA|NA|TRBV29-1|13|TRBJ2-7
TGCAGCGTTGCCGGGACACTTTTCTCCGAGCAGTACTTC
CSVAGTLFSEQYF
>TRBD2|NA|TRBV6-5|15|TRBJ2-3
TGTGCCAGCAGCCCGGGGGGGGAAAACACAGATACGCAGTATTTT
CASSPGGENTDTQYF
>TRBD1|NA|TRBV28|16|TRBJ1-3
TGTGCCAGCAGTTTATGGACAGGGGATTCTGGAAACACCATATATTTT
CASSLWTGDSGNTIYF
>NA|NA|TRBV30|15|TRBJ1-2
TGTGCCTGGGGGGGGGTTTCAGAAATTAACTATGGCTACACCTTC
CAWGGVSEINYGYTF
>NA|NA|TRBV7-2|12|TRBJ2-5
TGTGCCAGCAGCTCCCCAGGGAAGACCCAGTACTTC
CASSSPGKTQYF
>TRBD1|NA|TRBV2|16|TRBJ1-2
TGTGCCAGCAGTGAATGGACAGGGGCGCTTAACTATGGCTACACCTTC
CASSEWTGALNYGYTF
>TRBD2|NA|TRBV19|16|TRBJ2-1
TGTGCCAGTAGTATCCTGGGGACTAGCGGGAGAAATGAGCAGTTCTTC
CASSILGTSGRNEQFF
>NA|NA|TRBV9|13|TRBJ1-2
TGTGCCAGCAGCGTAGACGGTGGCTATGGCTACACCTTC
CASSVDGGYGYTF
>TRBD2|NA|TRBV4-1|13|TRBJ2-1
TGCGCCAGCAGCCCTGGACTAGCGGAAGAGCAGTTCTTC
CASSPGLAEEQFF
>NA|NA|TRBV7-9|14|TRBJ2-3
TGTGCCAGCCATCCTAGCGTGGGCACAGATACGCAGTATTTT
CASHPSVGTDTQYF
>TRBD1|NA|TRBV5-1|15|TRBJ2-7
TGCGCCAGCAGTCAACCGGGACAGGGTTCCTACGAGCAGTACTTC
CASSQPGQGSYEQYF
>TRBD1|NA|TRBV2|14|TRBJ1-3
TGTGCCAGCAGTCAGAACAGGGGTGGAAACACCATATATTTT
CASSQNRGGNTIYF
>TRBD2|NA|TRBV7-3|14|TRBJ2-3
TGTGCCAGCAGCTTAGCGGGGGGCACAGATACGCAGTATTTT
CASSLAGGTDTQYF
>TRBD2|NA|TRBV28|15|TRBJ2-7
TGTGCCAGCAGTTTTGCTAGCGGGAGGTCCTACGAGCAGTACTTC
CASSFASGRSYEQYF
>TRBD1|NA|TRBV29-1|15|TRBJ1-2
TGCAGCGTCCAACGGACAGGGGGCGATAACTATGGCTACACCTTC
CSVQRTGGDNYGYTF
>NA|NA|TRBV5-5|14|TRBJ1-1
TGTGCCAGCAGCACCCGGGTCTCGAACACTGAAGCTTTCTTT
CASSTRVSNTEAFF
>NA|once|TRBV5-1|15|TRBJ2-3
TGCGCCAGCAGCCCGTCCCCAGGGTCAACAGATACGCAGTATTTT
CASSPSPGSTDTQYF
>NA|NA|TRBV6-5|14|TRBJ2-5
TGTGCCAGCAGACTTAGCGGTATACAAGAGACCCAGTACTTC
CASRLSGIQETQYF
>NA|NA|TRBV18|13|TRBJ1-5
TGTGCCAGCTTCACAGGTGGCAATCAGCCCCAGCATTTT
CASFTGGNQPQHF
>TRBD2|once|TRBV5-4|19|TRBJ2-3
TGTGCCAGCAGCCGGGGACTAGCGGGGGACTCGGTATACACAGATACGCAGTATTTT
CASSRGLAGDSVYTDTQYF
>TRBD2|NA|TRBV7-2|14|TRBJ2-7
TGTGCCAGCAGCTTAGGCGGGAGCGCTTACGAGCAGTACTTC
CASSLGGSAYEQYF
>NA|NA|TRBV28|15|TRBJ1-6
TGTGCCAGCAGTTTAAGAGGGCTCAATAATTCACCCCTCCACTTT
CASSLRGLNNSPLHF
>TRBD2|NA|TRBV6-5|13|TRBJ2-5
TGTGCCACTACGACTAGCGGAAGAGAGACCCAGTACTTC
CATTTSGRETQYF
>TRBD2|once|TRBV7-8|15|TRBJ2-1
TGTGCCAGCAGCGGACCGGGACTAGCTTTAGGTGAGCAGTTCTTC
CASSGPGLALGEQFF
>NA|NA|TRBV19|15|TRBJ1-1
TGTGCCAGTAGTATATTTCCAGGCCCAAACACTGAAGCTTTCTTT
CASSIFPGPNTEAFF